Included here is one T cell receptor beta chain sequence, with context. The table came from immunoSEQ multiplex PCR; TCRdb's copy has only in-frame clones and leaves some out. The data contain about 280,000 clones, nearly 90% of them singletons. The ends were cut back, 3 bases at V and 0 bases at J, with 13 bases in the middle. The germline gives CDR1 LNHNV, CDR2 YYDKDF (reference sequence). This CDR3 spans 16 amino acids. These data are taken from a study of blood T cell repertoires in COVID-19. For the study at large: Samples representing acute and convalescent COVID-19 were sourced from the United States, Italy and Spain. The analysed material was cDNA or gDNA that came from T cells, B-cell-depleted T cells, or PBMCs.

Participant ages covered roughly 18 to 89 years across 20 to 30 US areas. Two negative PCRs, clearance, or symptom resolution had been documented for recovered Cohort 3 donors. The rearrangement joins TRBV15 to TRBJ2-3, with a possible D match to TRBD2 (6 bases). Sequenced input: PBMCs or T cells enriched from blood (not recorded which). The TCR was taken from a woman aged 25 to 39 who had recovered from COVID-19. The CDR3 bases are TGTGCCACCAGCAGTGGTAGCGGTCTTAGCACAGATACGCAGTATTTT. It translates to CATSSGSGLSTDTQYF.